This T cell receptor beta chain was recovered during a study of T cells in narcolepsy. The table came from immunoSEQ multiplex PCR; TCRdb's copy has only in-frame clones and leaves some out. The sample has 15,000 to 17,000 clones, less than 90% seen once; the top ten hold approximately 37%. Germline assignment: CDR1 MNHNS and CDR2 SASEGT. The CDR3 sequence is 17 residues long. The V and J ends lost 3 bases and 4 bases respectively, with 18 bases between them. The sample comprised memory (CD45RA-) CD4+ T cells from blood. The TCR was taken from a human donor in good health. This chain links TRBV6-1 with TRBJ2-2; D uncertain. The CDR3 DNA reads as TGTGCCAGCAGTGACCCCTTTCGAGGATACTTCACCGGGGAGCTGTTTTTT. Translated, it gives CASSDPFRGYFTGELFF.